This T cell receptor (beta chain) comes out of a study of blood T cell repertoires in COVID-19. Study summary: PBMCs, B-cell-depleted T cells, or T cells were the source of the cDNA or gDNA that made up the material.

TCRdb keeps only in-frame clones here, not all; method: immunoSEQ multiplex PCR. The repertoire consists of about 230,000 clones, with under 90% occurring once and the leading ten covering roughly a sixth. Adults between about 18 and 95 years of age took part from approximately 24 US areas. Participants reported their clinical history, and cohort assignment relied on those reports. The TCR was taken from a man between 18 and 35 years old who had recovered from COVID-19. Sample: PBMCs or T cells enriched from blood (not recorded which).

The CDR3 region is CASSQVGFRVTEAFF. In nucleotides, the CDR3 is TGTGCCAGCAGCCAGGTAGGGTTCAGGGTGACTGAAGCTTTCTTT. This chain joins TRBV3-1 (or the pseudogene TRBV3-2) and TRBJ1-1; tentative D call: TRBD1 (5 bases). Germline assignment: CDR1 LGHDT and CDR2 YNNKEL (reference sequence). The length of the CDR3 is 15 residues. The V end was cut by 3 bases, the J end by 5 bases, with 16 bases between.